The rows below give T cell receptor beta chains drawn from one sample of a study of early T cells in non-severe SARS-CoV-2 infection. MiXCR, applied by TCRdb to the 5' RACE reads, yields one record per CDR3 protein. The repertoire holds 65,000 to 95,000 distinct CDR3 sequences, with approximately 15% as singletons. Sequenced sample: whole blood. These receptors all stem from an adult who was a healthcare worker with PCR-confirmed SARS-CoV-2 infection or an uninfected control (not recorded which). CDR3s include the opening cysteine and the closing phenylalanine or tryptophan. D genes are given only for firm matches. A clone size is listed for some rows: how often the clone was seen (once, few, many), or a class if it is expanded.

TRBJ1-1 TRBD1 14 TRBV3-1 many TGTGCCAGCGCCATGACAGGGGTGAACACTGAAGCTTTCTTT CASAMTGVNTEAFF
TRBJ2-3 TRBD2 17 TRBV7-2 few TGTGCCAGCAGCTCCCCGACTAGCGGGACCAGCGGTAGCGCGCAGTATTTT CASSSPTSGTSGSAQYF
TRBJ2-1 TRBD2 15 TRBV20-1 NA TGCAGTGCTAGCCTAGCGGGAGTAGGGTACAATGAGCAGTTCTTC CSASLAGVGYNEQFF
TRBJ1-4 NA 16 TRBV7-9 few TGTGCCAGCAGCTTAGCGAACGCCCCTCCTGGGGAAAAACTGTTTTTT CASSLANAPPGEKLFF
TRBJ2-4 NA 16 TRBV19 many TGTGCCAGTATCCTACTGGGCCGAAGAGCCAAAAACATTCAGTACTTC CASILLGRRAKNIQYF
TRBJ1-5 TRBD1 16 TRBV3-1 NA TGTGCCAGCAGCGACGATTGGACAGGGAGGAATCAGCCCCAGCATTTT CASSDDWTGRNQPQHF
TRBJ1-2 NA 15 TRBV6-2/TRBV6-3 NA TGTGCCAGCAGTGCACACGTGCGCGACAGAAATGGCTACACCTTC CASSAHVRDRNGYTF
TRBJ1-5 NA 13 TRBV27 NA TGTGCCAGCAGTTTATCTGGTAATCAGCCCCAGCATTTT CASSLSGNQPQHF
TRBJ2-7 NA 13 TRBV20-1 few TGCAGTGCCATGACGTTTGGAGGCTACGAGCAGTACTTC CSAMTFGGYEQYF
TRBJ1-6 NA 16 TRBV4-2 NA TGTGCCAGCAGCCAAGAGGCGGGGCGATGGAATTCACCCCTCCACTTT CASSQEAGRWNSPLHF
TRBJ1-4 NA 15 TRBV20-1 NA TGCAGTGCTAAAGTTTTGGGCGGACCTAATGAAAAACTGTTTTTT CSAKVLGGPNEKLFF
TRBJ2-2 NA 14 TRBV27 few TGTGCCAGCAGCCGGCTGGGGGGCTTGGAGGAGCTGTTTTTT CASSRLGGLEELFF
TRBJ2-7 NA 18 TRBV7-3 few TGTGCCAGCAGCCCTCCCGCCCAATGGCAGGAAATTTCCTACGAGCAGTACTTC CASSPPAQWQEISYEQYF
TRBJ2-1 TRBD2 17 TRBV19 few TGTGCCAGTGGGTGGGAGGCTAGCGGGAACGGAGTCAATGAGCAGTTCTTC CASGWEASGNGVNEQFF
TRBJ2-1 TRBD2 17 TRBV5-1 NA TGCGCCAGCAGCTTAGGTAGCGGGTTCTACTCCTACAATGAGCAGTTCTTC CASSLGSGFYSYNEQFF
TRBJ2-7 TRBD2 12 TRBV29-1 NA TGCAGCGTTGCAACTAGCGGTTACGAGCAGTACTTC CSVATSGYEQYF
TRBJ2-3 NA 15 TRBV5-1 NA TGCGCCAGCAGCCTGGACGGTACTAGCACAGATACGCAGTATTTT CASSLDGTSTDTQYF
TRBJ2-1 TRBD2 18 TRBV6-2/TRBV6-3 NA TGTGCCAGCAGTTTCTTGTCTACTAGCCTGGGGAGGGTTAATGAGCAGTTCTTC CASSFLSTSLGRVNEQFF
TRBJ2-7 TRBD2 12 TRBV28 few TGTGCCAGCAGTTCGGGGGGGCACGAGCAGTACTTC CASSSGGHEQYF
TRBJ2-1 TRBD1 15 TRBV7-8 few TGTGCCAGCCACCCGTCAGGGGACAGCTACAATGAGCAGTTCTTC CASHPSGDSYNEQFF
TRBJ2-1 NA 14 TRBV12-3/TRBV12-4 NA TGTGCCAGCAGTTTAGGGGGAGGCGGCAATGAGCAGTTCTTC CASSLGGGGNEQFF
TRBJ1-1 NA 12 TRBV12-3/TRBV12-4 few TGTGCCAGCACGGGACCCAACACTGAAGCTTTCTTT CASTGPNTEAFF
TRBJ2-7 NA 13 TRBV7-3 few TGTGCCAGCAGCCCGATTGGAGGCTACGAGCAGTACTTC CASSPIGGYEQYF
TRBJ2-1 TRBD1 16 TRBV5-1 NA TGCGCCAGCAGCTCCGTCGAGGGGGCAACTTACAATGAGCAGTTCTTC CASSSVEGATYNEQFF
TRBJ2-2 NA 16 TRBV6-5 NA TGTGCCAGCAGTTACCTCACTAGTAGTCTCGCCGGGGAGCTGTTTTTT CASSYLTSSLAGELFF
TRBJ2-7 TRBD1 13 TRBV7-7 once TGTGCTAGCAGCTTTGGGACAGAAAGCGAGCAGTACTTC CASSFGTESEQYF
TRBJ1-1 NA 13 TRBV2 few TGTGCCAGCAGTGTCTTTGGGAACACTGAAGCTTTCTTT CASSVFGNTEAFF
TRBJ2-7 NA 13 TRBV5-1 few TGCGCCAGCAGCTTGGTTACGGGTTACGAGCAGTACTTC CASSLVTGYEQYF
TRBJ2-2 NA 14 TRBV13 few TGTGCCAGCAGGACTCTGGACTCAATTGGGGAGCTGTTTTTT CASRTLDSIGELFF
TRBJ2-3 TRBD1 18 TRBV11-2 NA TGTGCCAGCAGCTTAGAGGCCCCTCAGGGGGCCCGCACAGATACGCAGTATTTT CASSLEAPQGARTDTQYF
TRBJ1-4 TRBD1 15 TRBV13 many TGTGCCAGCAGCCCGACAGGGGCAACTAATGAAAAACTGTTTTTT CASSPTGATNEKLFF
TRBJ2-5 NA 12 TRBV29-1 NA TGCAGCGTTGAACTCCTCCAAGAGACCCAGTACTTC CSVELLQETQYF
TRBJ2-7 TRBD2 16 TRBV7-3 many TGTGCCAGCAGCTTCGGACTAGCGGGAGGGCCAGGGGAGCAGTACTTC CASSFGLAGGPGEQYF
TRBJ2-7 NA 15 TRBV19 few TGTGCCAGTAGTATAATATCTGGGTCGATCTACGAGCAGTACTTC CASSIISGSIYEQYF
TRBJ1-6 TRBD1 17 TRBV25-1 few TGTGCCAGCAGTGTATATGACGCGGACAGGGGTAATTCACCCCTCCACTTT CASSVYDADRGNSPLHF
TRBJ1-1 NA 11 TRBV7-2 few TGTGCCAGCAGCCCTTGGACTGAAGCTTTCTTT CASSPWTEAFF
TRBJ2-2 NA 16 TRBV7-6 few TGTGCCAGCAGCTTAGCGCTACCAGGAGGCACCGGGGAGCTGTTTTTT CASSLALPGGTGELFF
TRBJ2-3 TRBD2 18 TRBV28 NA TGTGCCAGTGGACAGGCGATGTTAGCGGGAGGGAGCACAGATACGCAGTATTTT CASGQAMLAGGSTDTQYF
TRBJ1-5 NA 13 TRBV7-2 NA TGTGCCAGCAGCTTATGGGGGAAGCAGCCCCAGCATTTT CASSLWGKQPQHF
TRBJ1-1 TRBD1 16 TRBV10-3 few TGTGCCATCAACTCGGGACAGAGCCCCCTGGGGACTGAAGCTTTCTTT CAINSGQSPLGTEAFF
TRBJ2-3 TRBD2 16 TRBV7-6 few TGTGCCAGCAGCTCGGGACTAGCGGGGGGCACAGATACGCAGTATTTT CASSSGLAGGTDTQYF
TRBJ2-7 NA 15 TRBV11-2 NA TGTGCCAGCAGCTTAGTAAGGCAAATCCCCAACGAGCAGTACTTC CASSLVRQIPNEQYF